This entry features one T cell receptor beta chain sequence. The germline V gene has CDR1 KGHDR and CDR2 SFDVKD. The CDR3 is made up of 17 amino acids. Trimming left V 4 bases short and J 0 bases short, with 15 bases between. Per the original methods: By means of reference gene primer amplification, nucleated cell counts were estimated. Produced via immunoSEQ multiplex PCR; TCRdb's table is partial and in-frame only. That table gives V, J and clone size, and the DNA gave D and trimming. The repertoire holds roughly 230,000 clones, with around 90% as singletons. Recruited during active infection, patients (from Seattle) were subsequently followed longitudinally. The data are from a study of blood T cell repertoires in COVID-19. Overall study context: The origin of the acute and convalescent COVID-19 samples was the United States, Italy and Spain. PBMCs, B-cell-depleted T cells, or T cells provided the cDNA or gDNA that made up the material.

The clonotype comes from an older woman with COVID-19, enrolled during active disease. Sample: peripheral blood. The V call is TRBV24-1, the J call TRBJ1-5, with D possibly TRBD1 on 5 matching bases. Here the CDR3 DNA reads TGTGCCACCAGTGAAACCCGACAGTGCTATAGCAATCAGCCCCAGCATTTT. It is translated as CATSETRQCYSNQPQHF.